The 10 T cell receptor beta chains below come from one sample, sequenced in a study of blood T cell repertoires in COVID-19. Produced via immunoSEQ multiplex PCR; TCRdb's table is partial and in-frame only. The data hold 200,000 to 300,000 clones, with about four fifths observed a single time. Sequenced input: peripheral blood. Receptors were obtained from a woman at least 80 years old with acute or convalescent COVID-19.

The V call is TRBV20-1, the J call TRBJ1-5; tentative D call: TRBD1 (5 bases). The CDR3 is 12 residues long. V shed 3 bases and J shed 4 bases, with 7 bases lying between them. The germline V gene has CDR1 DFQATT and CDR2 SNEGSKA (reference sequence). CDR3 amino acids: CSASPGNQPQHF. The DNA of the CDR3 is TGCAGTGCTAGTCCAGGGAATCAGCCCCAGCATTTT.

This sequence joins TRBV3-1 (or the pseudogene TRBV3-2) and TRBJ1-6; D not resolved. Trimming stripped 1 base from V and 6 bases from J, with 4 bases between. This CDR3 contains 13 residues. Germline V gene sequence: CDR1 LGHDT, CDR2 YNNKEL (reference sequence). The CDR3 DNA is TGTGCCAGCAGCCAAGTCGGTAATTCACCCCTCCACTTT. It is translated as CASSQVGNSPLHF.

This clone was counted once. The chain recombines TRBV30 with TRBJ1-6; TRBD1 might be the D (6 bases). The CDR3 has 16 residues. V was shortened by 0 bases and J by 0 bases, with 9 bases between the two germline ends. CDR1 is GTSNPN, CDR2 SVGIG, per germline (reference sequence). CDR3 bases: TGTGCCTGGAGTGTACAGGGATCCTCCTATAATTCACCCCTCCACTTT. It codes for CAWSVQGSSYNSPLHF.

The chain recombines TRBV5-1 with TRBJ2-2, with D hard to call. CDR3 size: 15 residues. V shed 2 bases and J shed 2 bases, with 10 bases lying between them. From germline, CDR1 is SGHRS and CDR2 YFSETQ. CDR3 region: CASSLTQLNTGELFF. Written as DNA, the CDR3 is TGCGCCAGCAGCTTAACACAGCTTAACACCGGGGAGCTGTTTTTT.

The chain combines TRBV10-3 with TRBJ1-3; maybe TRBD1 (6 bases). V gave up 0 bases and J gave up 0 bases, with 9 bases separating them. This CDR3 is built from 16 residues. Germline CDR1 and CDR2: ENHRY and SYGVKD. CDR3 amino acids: CAISESGARSGNTIYF. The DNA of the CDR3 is TGTGCCATCAGTGAGTCGGGGGCTCGCTCTGGAAACACCATATATTTT.

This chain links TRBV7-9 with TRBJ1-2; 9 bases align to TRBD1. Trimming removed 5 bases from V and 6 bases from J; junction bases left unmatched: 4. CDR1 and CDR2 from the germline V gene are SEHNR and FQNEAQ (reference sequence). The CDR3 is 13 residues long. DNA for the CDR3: TGTGCCAGCAGCAACCGGGACAGGGATGGCTACACCTTC. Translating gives CASSNRDRDGYTF.

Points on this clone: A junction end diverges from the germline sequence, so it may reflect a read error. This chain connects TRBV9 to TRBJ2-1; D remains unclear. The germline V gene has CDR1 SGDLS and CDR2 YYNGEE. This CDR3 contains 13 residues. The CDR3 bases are TGTGCCAGCAGCGTAGATCACTACAATGGGCAGTTCTTC. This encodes CASSVDHYNGQFF.

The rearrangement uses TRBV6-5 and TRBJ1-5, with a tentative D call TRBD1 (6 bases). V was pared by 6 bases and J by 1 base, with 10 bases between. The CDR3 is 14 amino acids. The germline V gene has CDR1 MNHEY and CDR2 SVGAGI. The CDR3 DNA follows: TGTGCCAGCAGCAGGGGACCGAGCAATCAGCCCCAGCATTTT. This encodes CASSRGPSNQPQHF.

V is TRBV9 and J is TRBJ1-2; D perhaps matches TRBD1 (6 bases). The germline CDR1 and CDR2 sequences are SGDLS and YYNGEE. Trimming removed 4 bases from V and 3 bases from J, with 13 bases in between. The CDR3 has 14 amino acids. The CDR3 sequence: CASSTGRGDYGYTF. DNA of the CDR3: TGTGCCAGCAGCACGGGGAGGGGGGACTATGGCTACACCTTC.

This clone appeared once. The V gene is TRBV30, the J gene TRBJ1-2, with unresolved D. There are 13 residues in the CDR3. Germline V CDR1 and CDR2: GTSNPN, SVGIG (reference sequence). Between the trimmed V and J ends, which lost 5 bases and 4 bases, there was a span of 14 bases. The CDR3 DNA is TGTGCCTGGGCGGAGTTGGAGGGCTATGGCTACACCTTC. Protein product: CAWAELEGYGYTF.